This TCR beta chain was sequenced for a study of T cells in Graves' hyperthyroidism and ophthalmopathy. Study-level points and caveats: Stable hyperthyroidism was told apart from ophthalmopathy by a model built on 13 V-J features. Among thyroid clonotypes expanded above 0.001, most also appeared in blood.

There were TCR beta CDR3 regions amplified from RNA transcripts. HTBI primers were used for first-round RT-PCR of the TCR CDR3. From the multiplex PCR reads, TCRdb called clonotypes with MiXCR, one entry per CDR3 protein. The sample has a few hundred thousand distinct CDR3 sequences, about 45% seen once. This CDR3 spans 13 amino acids. Germline CDR1 and CDR2: SGHNT and YENEEA. With respect to this clonotype: Antigen specificity is unknown. Compared with germline, one end of the junction differs, possibly owing to a read error.

Uncontrolled infection, other autoimmune disease, pregnancy or lactation led to exclusion. Diagnoses were made from clinical symptoms, serum measures (thyroxine and TRAb), thyroid ultrasound and orbital computed tomography. V and J are TRBV11-3 and TRBJ2-6; a weak D match, TRBD1 (7 bases). This receptor was taken from a woman in her late teens or twenties with Graves' hyperthyroidism. The sequenced sample was peripheral blood or thyroid tissue (not recorded which). The CDR3 protein is CASRLEGANTEAF. In DNA form, the CDR3 reads TGTGCCAGCAGGCTGGAGGGGGCGAACACTGAAGCTTTC.